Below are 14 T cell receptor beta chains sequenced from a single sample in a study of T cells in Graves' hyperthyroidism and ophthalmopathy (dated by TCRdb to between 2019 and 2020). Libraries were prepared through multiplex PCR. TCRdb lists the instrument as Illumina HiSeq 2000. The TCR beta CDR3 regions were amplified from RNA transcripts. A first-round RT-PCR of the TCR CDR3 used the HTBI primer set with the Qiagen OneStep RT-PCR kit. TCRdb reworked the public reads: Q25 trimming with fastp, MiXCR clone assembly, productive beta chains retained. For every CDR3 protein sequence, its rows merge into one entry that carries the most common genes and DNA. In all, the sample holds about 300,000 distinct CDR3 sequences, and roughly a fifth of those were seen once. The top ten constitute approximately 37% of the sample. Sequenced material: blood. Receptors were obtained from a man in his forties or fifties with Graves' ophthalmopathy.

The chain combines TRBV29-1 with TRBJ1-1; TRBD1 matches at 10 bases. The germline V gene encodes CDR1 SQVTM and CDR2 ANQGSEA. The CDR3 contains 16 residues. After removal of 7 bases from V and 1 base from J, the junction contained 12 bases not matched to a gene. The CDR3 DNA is TGCAGCGACCGGGACAGGGGAGGAGGAAGGAACACTGAAGCTTTCTTT. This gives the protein CSDRDRGGGRNTEAFF.

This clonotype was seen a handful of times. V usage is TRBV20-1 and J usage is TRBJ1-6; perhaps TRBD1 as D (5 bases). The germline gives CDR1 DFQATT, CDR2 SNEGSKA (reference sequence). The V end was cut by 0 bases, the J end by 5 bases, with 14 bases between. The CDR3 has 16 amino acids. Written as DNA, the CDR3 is TGCAGTGCTAGAGATATTCAGGGCGGCCATAATTCACCCCTCCACTTT. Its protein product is CSARDIQGGHNSPLHF.

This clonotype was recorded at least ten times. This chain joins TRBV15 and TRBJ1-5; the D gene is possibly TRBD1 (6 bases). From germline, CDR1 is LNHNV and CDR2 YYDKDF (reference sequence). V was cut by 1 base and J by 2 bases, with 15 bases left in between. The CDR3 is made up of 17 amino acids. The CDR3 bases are TGTGCCACCAGCAGAGTTGTGGGGGCTAGGGGCAATCAGCCCCAGCATTTT. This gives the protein CATSRVVGARGNQPQHF.

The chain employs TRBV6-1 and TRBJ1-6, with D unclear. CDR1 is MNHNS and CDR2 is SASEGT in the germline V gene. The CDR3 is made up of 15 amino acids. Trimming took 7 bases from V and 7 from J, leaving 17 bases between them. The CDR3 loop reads CASKPDGPVNSPLHF. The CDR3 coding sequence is TGTGCCAGCAAACCCGACGGGCCGGTGAATTCACCCCTCCACTTT.

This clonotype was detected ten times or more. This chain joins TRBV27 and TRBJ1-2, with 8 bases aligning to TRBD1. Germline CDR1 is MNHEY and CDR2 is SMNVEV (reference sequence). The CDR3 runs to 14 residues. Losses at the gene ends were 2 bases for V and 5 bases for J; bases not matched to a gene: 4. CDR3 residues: CASSLIGQGYGYTF. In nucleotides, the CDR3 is TGTGCCAGCAGTTTAATAGGACAGGGATATGGCTACACCTTC.

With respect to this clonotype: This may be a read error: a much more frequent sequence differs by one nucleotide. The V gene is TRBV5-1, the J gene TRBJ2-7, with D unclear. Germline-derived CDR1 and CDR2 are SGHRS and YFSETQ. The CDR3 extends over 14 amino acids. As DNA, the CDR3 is TGCGCCAGCAGCTTGGCCATGGACGGCTACGAGCAGCACTTC. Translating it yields CASSLAMDGYEQHF. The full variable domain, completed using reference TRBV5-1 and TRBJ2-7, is KAGVTQTPRYLIKTRGQQVTLSCSPISGHRSVSWYQQTPGQGLQFLFEYFSETQRNKGNFPGRFSGRQFSNSRSEMNVSTLELGDSALYLCASSLAMDGYEQHFGPGTRLTVT.

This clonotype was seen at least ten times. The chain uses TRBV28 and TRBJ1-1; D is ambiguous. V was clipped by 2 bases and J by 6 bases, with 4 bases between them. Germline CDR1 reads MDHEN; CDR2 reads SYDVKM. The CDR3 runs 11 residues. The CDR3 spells CASSLRAEAFF. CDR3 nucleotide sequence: TGTGCCAGCAGTTTACGGGCTGAAGCTTTCTTT.

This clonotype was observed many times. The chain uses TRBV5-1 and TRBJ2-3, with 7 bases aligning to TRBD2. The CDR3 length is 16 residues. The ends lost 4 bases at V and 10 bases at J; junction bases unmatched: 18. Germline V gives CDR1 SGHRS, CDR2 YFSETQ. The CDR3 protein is CASSQRAGEWGWAQYF. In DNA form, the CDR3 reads TGCGCCAGCAGCCAAAGGGCGGGAGAATGGGGATGGGCGCAGTATTTT.

The CDR3 here is CASSVEGQGADTQYF. The CDR3, as DNA: TGTGCCAGCAGCGTAGAGGGACAGGGGGCAGATACGCAGTATTTT. The chain recombines TRBV9 with TRBJ2-3, with 11 bases identical to TRBD1. The CDR3 sequence is 15 residues long. The junction had 1 base not matched to a gene; V was cut back by 0 bases and J by 4 bases. The germline V gene encodes CDR1 SGDLS and CDR2 YYNGEE.

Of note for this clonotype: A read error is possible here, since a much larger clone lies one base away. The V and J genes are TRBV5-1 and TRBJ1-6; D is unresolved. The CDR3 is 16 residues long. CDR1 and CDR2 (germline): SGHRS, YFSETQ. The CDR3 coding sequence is TGCGCCAGCAGCTTGGAAGGTCCGATATATAATTCACCCCTCCGCTTT. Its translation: CASSLEGPIYNSPLRF.

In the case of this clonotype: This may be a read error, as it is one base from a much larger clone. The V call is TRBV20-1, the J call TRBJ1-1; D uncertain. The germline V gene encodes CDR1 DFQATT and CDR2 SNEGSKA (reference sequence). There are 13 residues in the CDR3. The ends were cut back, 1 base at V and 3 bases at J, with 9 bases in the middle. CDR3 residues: CSARVLEDTEAFF. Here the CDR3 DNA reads TGCAGTGCTAGAGTTCTAGAGGACACTGAAGCTTTCTTT.

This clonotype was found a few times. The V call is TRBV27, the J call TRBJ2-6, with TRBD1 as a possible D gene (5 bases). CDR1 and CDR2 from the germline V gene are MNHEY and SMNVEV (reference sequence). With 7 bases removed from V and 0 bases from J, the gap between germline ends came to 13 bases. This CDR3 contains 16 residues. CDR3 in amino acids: CASTKYTGSGANVLTF. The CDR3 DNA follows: TGTGCCAGCACAAAATACACAGGCTCTGGGGCCAACGTCCTGACTTTC.

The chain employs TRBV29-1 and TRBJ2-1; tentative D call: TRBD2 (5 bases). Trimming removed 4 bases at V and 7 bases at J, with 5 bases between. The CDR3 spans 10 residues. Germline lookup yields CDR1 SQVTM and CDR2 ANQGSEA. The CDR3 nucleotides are TGCAGCGTTGGGGAGAATGAGCAGTTCTTC. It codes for CSVGENEQFF.

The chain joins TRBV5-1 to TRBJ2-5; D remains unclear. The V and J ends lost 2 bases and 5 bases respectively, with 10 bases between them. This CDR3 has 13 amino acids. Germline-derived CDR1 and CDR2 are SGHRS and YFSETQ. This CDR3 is CASSFRLRETQYF. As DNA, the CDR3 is TGCGCCAGCAGCTTCAGGCTGAGGGAGACCCAGTACTTC.